This TCR beta chain is from a study of CD8 T cells in ankylosing spondylitis. This clonotype appeared many times. Via MiXCR, TCRdb re-called the 5' RACE reads, giving one row per CDR3 protein. The table shows approximately 42,000 distinct CDR3 sequences, with about 11% occurring only once. Germline trimming cut 0 bases from V and 4 bases from J; bases unmatched to any gene: 5. The CDR3 is 15 amino acids. The germline V gene encodes CDR1 SQVTM and CDR2 ANQGSEA. The chain is built from TRBV29-1 and TRBJ2-2; TRBD2 matches at 7 bases. The TCR comes from a male donor with ankylosing spondylitis or in good health (not recorded which). Sequencing input: blood, either unsorted or a sorted T cell fraction (not recorded which). The CDR3 region has the DNA TGCAGCGTTGAAGAAACGGGCGGGGGCACCGGGGAGCTGTTTTTT. Translated, it gives CSVEETGGGTGELFF.